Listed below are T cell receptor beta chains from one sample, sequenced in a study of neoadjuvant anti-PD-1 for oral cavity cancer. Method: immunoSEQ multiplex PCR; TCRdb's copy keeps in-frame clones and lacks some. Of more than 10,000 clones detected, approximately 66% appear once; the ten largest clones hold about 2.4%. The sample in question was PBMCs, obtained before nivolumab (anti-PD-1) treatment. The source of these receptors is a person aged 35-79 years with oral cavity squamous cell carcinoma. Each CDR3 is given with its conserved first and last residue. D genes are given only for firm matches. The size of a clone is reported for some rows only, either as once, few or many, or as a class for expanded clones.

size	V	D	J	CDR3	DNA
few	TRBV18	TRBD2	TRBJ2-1	CASSPRTSDHNEQFF	TGTGCCAGCTCACCTCGGACTAGCGACCACAATGAGCAGTTCTTC
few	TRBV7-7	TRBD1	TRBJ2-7	CASSLGTGEVYEQYF	TGTGCCAGCAGCTTAGGGACAGGGGAGGTCTACGAGCAGTACTTC
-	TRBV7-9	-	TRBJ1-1	CASITEVGVNTEAFF	TGTGCCAGCATTACGGAGGTAGGGGTGAACACTGAAGCTTTCTTT
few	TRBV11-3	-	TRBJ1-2	CASSSTDYGYTF	TGTGCCAGCAGCTCGACAGACTATGGCTACACCTTC
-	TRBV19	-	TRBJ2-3	CASSTMDITDTQYF	TGTGCCAGTAGTACAATGGACATCACAGATACGCAGTATTTT
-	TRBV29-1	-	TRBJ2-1	CSVVRTSYNEQFF	TGCAGCGTTGTCCGAACCTCCTACAATGAGCAGTTCTTC
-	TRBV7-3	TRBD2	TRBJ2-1	CASSPNSGLNEQFF	TGTGCCAGCAGCCCAAATAGCGGGCTCAATGAGCAGTTCTTC
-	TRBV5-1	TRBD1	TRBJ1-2	CASSSSGQEDGYTF	TGCGCCAGCAGCTCCTCTGGACAGGAGGATGGCTACACCTTC
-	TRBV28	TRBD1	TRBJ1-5	CATSKSGQGYQTQHF	TGTGCCACCAGCAAGTCTGGACAGGGGTATCAGACCCAGCATTTT
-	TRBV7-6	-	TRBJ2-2	CASSSSNRRTGELFF	TGTGCCAGCAGCTCTTCTAACAGAAGGACCGGGGAGCTGTTTTTT
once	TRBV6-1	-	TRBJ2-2	CATFTGELFF	TGTGCCACTTTCACCGGGGAGCTGTTTTTT
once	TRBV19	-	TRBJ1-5	CASSINGVRNQPQHF	TGTGCCAGTAGTATAAACGGGGTGAGGAATCAGCCCCAGCATTTT
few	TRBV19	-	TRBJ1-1	CASSIARSGWAEAFF	TGTGCCAGTAGTATAGCCCGTTCAGGGTGGGCTGAAGCTTTCTTT
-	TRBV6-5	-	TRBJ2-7	CASSYATSYEQYF	TGTGCCAGCAGTTACGCTACCTCCTACGAGCAGTACTTC
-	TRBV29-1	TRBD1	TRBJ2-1	CSTWDSADEQFF	TGCAGCACCTGGGACAGTGCTGATGAGCAGTTCTTC
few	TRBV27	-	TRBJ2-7	CASNLSYEQYF	TGTGCCAGCAACCTGAGCTACGAGCAGTACTTC
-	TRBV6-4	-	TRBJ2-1	CASSVQGGTHNEQFF	TGTGCCAGCAGTGTGCAGGGTGGGACACACAATGAGCAGTTCTTC
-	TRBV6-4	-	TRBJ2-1	CASSVGRDNEQFF	TGTGCCAGCAGTGTCGGACGAGACAATGAGCAGTTCTTC
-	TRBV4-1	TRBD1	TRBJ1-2	CASSQDGQGAQQNGYTF	TGCGCCAGCAGCCAAGATGGGCAGGGGGCCCAACAGAATGGCTACACCTTC
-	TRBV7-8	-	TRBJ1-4	CASSLWNEKLFF	TGTGCCAGCAGCTTGTGGAATGAAAAACTGTTTTTT
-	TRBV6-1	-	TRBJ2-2	CATGVGTGELFF	TGTGCCACAGGGGTTGGGACCGGGGAGCTGTTTTTT
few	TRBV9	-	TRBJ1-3	CASSGAMGNTIYF	TGTGCCAGCAGCGGGGCGATGGGAAACACCATATATTTT
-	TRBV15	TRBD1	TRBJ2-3	CATSRRTPNGQGITDTQYF	TGTGCCACCAGCAGACGTACCCCAAACGGACAGGGGATAACAGATACGCAGTATTTT
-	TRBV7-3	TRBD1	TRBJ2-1	CASSSRTGYNEQFF	TGTGCCAGCAGCTCCCGGACAGGTTACAATGAGCAGTTCTTC
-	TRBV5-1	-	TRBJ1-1	CASSPTGRHRVAMNTEAFF	TGCGCCAGCAGCCCTACAGGCCGACACCGGGTCGCAATGAACACTGAAGCTTTCTTT
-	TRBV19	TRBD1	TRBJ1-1	CATISPQGAGTEAFF	TGTGCCACTATTTCACCTCAGGGGGCCGGCACTGAAGCTTTCTTT
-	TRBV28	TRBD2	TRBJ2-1	CASSLPLAGGYNEQFF	TGTGCCAGCAGTTTACCCCTAGCGGGGGGGTACAATGAGCAGTTCTTC
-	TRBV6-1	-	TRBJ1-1	CASSVRRDRHTEAFF	TGTGCCAGCAGTGTGAGAAGAGACAGGCACACTGAAGCTTTCTTT
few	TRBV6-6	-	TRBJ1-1	CASSHLNTEAFF	TGTGCCAGCAGCCACCTGAACACTGAAGCTTTCTTT
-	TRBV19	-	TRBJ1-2	CASSIGGPNYGYTF	TGTGCCAGTAGTATTGGCGGTCCTAACTATGGCTACACCTTC
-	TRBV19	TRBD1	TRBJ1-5	CASSREKGGHQPQHF	TGTGCCAGTAGCAGGGAGAAAGGGGGCCATCAGCCCCAGCATTTT
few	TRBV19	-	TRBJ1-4	CASNLGASANEKLFF	TGTGCCAGTAACCTGGGGGCGTCGGCTAATGAAAAACTGTTTTTT